The next 28 T cell receptor beta chains were all read from a single sample in a study of blood T cell repertoires in COVID-19. Only in-frame clones appear in the TCRdb table, and some are missing; sequencing was by immunoSEQ multiplex PCR. The repertoire has a few hundred thousand clones, 65% to 90% of them found once; the top ten carry around 7.8%. The specimen sequenced was peripheral blood. The receptors derive from a human donor in a cohort sampled during active COVID-19.

V is TRBV2 and J is TRBJ1-3; 7 bases agree with TRBD1. The CDR3 spans 12 residues. The V and J ends lost 8 bases and 2 bases, in that order; junction bases with no gene match: 0. Per germline, CDR1 SNHLY and CDR2 FYNNEI. The CDR3 nucleotides are TGTGCCAGCGACAGGGCTGGAAACACCATATATTTT. This encodes CASDRAGNTIYF.

This chain uses TRBV18 with TRBJ1-2; TRBD1 might be the D (5 bases). This CDR3 spans 17 amino acids. CDR1 is KGHSH and CDR2 is LQKENI in the germline V gene. Trimming removed 3 bases at V and 4 bases at J, with 21 bases between. CDR3 DNA sequence: TGTGCCAGCTCACCCGGATTCACGGAGGGGCTGAGCTATGGCTACACCTTC. Its protein product is CASSPGFTEGLSYGYTF.

The rearrangement joins TRBV7-5 to TRBJ1-5. TRBV7-5 is a pseudogene locus. This CDR3 spans 13 amino acids. Here the CDR3 DNA reads TGTGTCAGAAGCTTAAGAGGTTATCAGCCCCAGCATTTT. Its translation: CVRSLRGYQPQHF.

V gene TRBV28 combines with J gene TRBJ2-7, with TRBD2 matching 7 bases. Looked up from germline, CDR1 is MDHEN and CDR2 is SYDVKM. The V gene end was trimmed by 10 bases and the J gene end by 1 base; junction bases not matched to a gene: 4. This CDR3 is 12 amino acids long. The CDR3 here is CAISSGSYEQYF. CDR3 sequence (DNA): TGTGCCATTTCTAGCGGATCCTACGAGCAGTACTTC.

The V gene is TRBV6-5, the J gene TRBJ1-1; a possible D gene is TRBD1 (5 bases). CDR3 length equals 14 residues. Germline V gene sequence: CDR1 MNHEY, CDR2 SVGAGI. Trimming shortened V by 4 bases and J by 0 bases, and 9 bases separated the two germline ends. The CDR3 loop is CASSLDTLNTEAFF. The CDR3 DNA is TGTGCCAGCAGTTTGGACACCTTGAACACTGAAGCTTTCTTT.

This clone appeared once. The V and J genes are TRBV5-1 and TRBJ1-4; D is unresolved. The CDR3 spans 15 residues. Germline V lookup: CDR1 SGHRS, CDR2 YFSETQ. Trimming took off 0 bases at V and 3 bases at J, with 9 bases between the two ends. The CDR3 DNA sequence: TGCGCCAGCAGCTTGGAGGCAGCGGCTAATGAAAAACTGTTTTTT. It encodes CASSLEAAANEKLFF.

The rearrangement uses TRBV19 and TRBJ2-7; 8 nucleotides match TRBD1. With V trimmed by 6 bases and J by 3 bases, 7 bases remained unmatched. The CDR3 has 14 amino acids. The germline CDR1 and CDR2 sequences are LNHDA and SQIVND (reference sequence). CDR3 loop: CASRGQAERYEQYF. CDR3 DNA sequence: TGTGCCAGTAGGGGACAGGCCGAGCGCTACGAGCAGTACTTC.

The V gene is TRBV15, the J gene TRBJ2-3; D might be TRBD2 (7 bases). V lost 1 base to trimming and J lost 4 bases, with 15 bases between them. Germline V gene data show CDR1 as LNHNV and CDR2 as YYDKDF (reference sequence). The CDR3 has 16 amino acids. The CDR3 DNA sequence: TGTGCCACCAGCAGAGGGGGGGGCGCGAATTCAGATACGCAGTATTTT. Its protein is CATSRGGGANSDTQYF.

This clone has a single count. This chain joins TRBV19 and TRBJ2-2, with TRBD1 identical over 9 bases. The CDR3 totals 16 residues. The V segment lost 1 base and the J segment 7 bases; nucleotides outside the gene matches: 7. Germline values: CDR1 LNHDA, CDR2 SQIVND (reference sequence). The CDR3 sequence: CASSIGGTGPLGELFF. The CDR3, as DNA: TGTGCCAGTAGTATAGGGGGGACAGGGCCCCTCGGGGAGCTGTTTTTT.

The chain uses TRBV27 and TRBJ1-2; TRBD1 might be the D (5 bases). The CDR3 runs to 12 residues. Trimming cost V 0 bases and J 11 bases, with 10 bases left between them. Germline CDR1 and CDR2: MNHEY and SMNVEV (reference sequence). DNA for the CDR3: TGTGCCAGCAGTTTATCGGGGGGTCCGTACACCTTC. Protein product: CASSLSGGPYTF.

V is TRBV4-1 and J is TRBJ2-1, with TRBD2 matching 9 bases. Per the germline V gene, CDR1 is MGHRA and CDR2 is YSYEKL. CDR3 size: 15 residues. The junction had 5 bases not matched to a gene; V was cut back by 4 bases and J by 4 bases. Here the CDR3 DNA reads TGCGCCAGCAGCCTCCGCCTAGCGGGGTACAATGAGCAGTTCTTC. It encodes CASSLRLAGYNEQFF.

In DNA form, the CDR3 reads TGTGCCAGCAGCTCATCTAGCGGGGTCGTCAATGAGCAGTTCTTC. Its protein product is CASSSSSGVVNEQFF. V and J are TRBV7-9 and TRBJ2-1, with 9 bases identical to TRBD2. J lost 6 bases, V lost 4 bases, and 7 bases had no gene match. Germline CDR1 is SEHNR and CDR2 is FQNEAQ (reference sequence). This CDR3 comprises 15 residues.

The CDR3 DNA is TGTGCCTGGACTAACGACAGGGCCACTGAAGCTTTCTTT. Translating it yields CAWTNDRATEAFF. This sequence joins TRBV30 and TRBJ1-1, with 7 bases aligning to TRBD1. CDR1 is GTSNPN and CDR2 is SVGIG in the germline V gene (reference sequence). The J segment lost 4 bases and the V segment lost 4 bases, leaving 6 bases of the junction unmatched. This CDR3 comprises 13 residues. The entire variable domain, with the rest obtained from reference TRBV30 and TRBJ1-1, is as follows: SQTIHQWPATLVQPVGSPLSLECTVEGTSNPNLYWYRQAAGRGLQLLFYSVGIGQISSEVPQNLSASRPQDRQFILSSKKLLLSDSGFYLCAWTNDRATEAFFGQGTRLTVV.

The chain is built from TRBV9 and TRBJ2-3; D is perhaps TRBD2 (6 bases). The CDR3 extends over 14 amino acids. Germline assignment: CDR1 SGDLS and CDR2 YYNGEE. The V and J ends lost 4 bases and 4 bases respectively, with 13 bases between them. This CDR3 reads CASSPQTSSDTQYF. Here the CDR3 DNA reads TGTGCCAGCAGCCCTCAGACTAGTTCAGATACGCAGTATTTT.

This sequence joins TRBV18 and TRBJ1-5; D uncertain. The V gene's germline CDR1 is KGHSH and CDR2 LQKENI. V lost 2 bases and J lost 0, with 11 bases in between. The CDR3 has 16 amino acids. CDR3 loop: CASSPGPAHSNQPQHF. CDR3 in DNA: TGTGCCAGCTCACCAGGGCCTGCCCATAGCAATCAGCCCCAGCATTTT.

The chain uses TRBV7-2 and TRBJ2-7, with TRBD2 matching over 11 bases. V shed 3 bases and J 6 bases; nucleotides not matched to a gene: 13. Germline V lookup: CDR1 SGHTA, CDR2 FQGNSA. This CDR3 has 17 amino acids. CDR3 sequence reads: CASSFRSGGALVSEQYF. The CDR3 region has the DNA TGTGCCAGCAGCTTCCGTAGCGGGGGGGCCTTAGTATCCGAGCAGTACTTC.

The V call is TRBV24-1, the J call TRBJ1-4; 7 bases map to TRBD1. The junction had 3 bases not matched to a gene; V was cut back by 3 bases and J by 3 bases. The germline V gene has CDR1 KGHDR and CDR2 SFDVKD. The CDR3 consists of 15 residues. In nucleotides, the CDR3 is TGTGCCACCAGTGATCCTGGGACAGCTAATGAAAAACTGTTTTTT. Its translation is CATSDPGTANEKLFF.

The chain has TRBV25-1 and TRBJ1-1; D unclear. The CDR3 consists of 11 residues. CDR1 is MGHDK and CDR2 is SYGVNS in the germline V gene. V gave up 4 bases and J gave up 5 bases, with 5 bases separating them. The CDR3 coding sequence is TGTGCCAGCAGTGTGACTACTGAAGCTTTCTTT. Translated: CASSVTTEAFF. Drawing the rest from reference TRBV25-1 and TRBJ1-1, the complete variable domain is EADIYQTPRYLVIGTGKKITLECSQTMGHDKMYWYQQDPGMELHLIHYSYGVNSTEKGDLSSESTVSRIRTEHFPLTLESARPSHTSQYLCASSVTTEAFFGQGTRLTVV.

V and J are TRBV19 and TRBJ1-3; TRBD1 is a possible D gene (5 bases). Deletions cut 7 bases from V and 7 bases from J, with 14 bases between. CDR1 and CDR2 from the germline V gene are LNHDA and SQIVND (reference sequence). The CDR3 extends over 13 amino acids. CDR3 loop: CASTQGGANTIYF. The CDR3 DNA is TGTGCCAGTACCCAGGGTGGTGCGAACACCATATATTTT. Drawing the rest from reference TRBV19 and TRBJ1-3, the complete variable domain is DGGITQSPKYLFRKEGQNVTLSCEQNLNHDAMYWYRQDPGQGLRLIYYSQIVNDFQKGDIAEGYSVSREKKESFPLTVTSAQKNPTAFYLCASTQGGANTIYFGEGSWLTVV.

This clone was recorded once. The chain is built from TRBV11-3 and TRBJ1-6, with D unresolved. V gave up 0 bases and J gave up 7 bases, with 4 bases separating them. This CDR3 comprises 13 residues. The germline CDR1 and CDR2 sequences are SGHNT and YENEEA. The CDR3 bases are TGTGCCAGCAGCTTAGACTCCAATTCACCCCTCCACTTT. Translation gives CASSLDSNSPLHF.

The V gene is TRBV7-9, the J gene TRBJ2-2; D ambiguous. Germline V gene data show CDR1 as SEHNR and CDR2 as FQNEAQ (reference sequence). The V and J ends lost 10 bases and 3 bases respectively, with 21 bases between them. CDR3 length: 16 residues. DNA of the CDR3: TGTGCCAACGATTTATTGGCGGTCTTAGACACCGGGGAGCTGTTTTTT. This translates into CANDLLAVLDTGELFF.

V and J are TRBV6-2 or TRBV6-3 and TRBJ1-2; D remains unclear. The CDR3 totals 15 residues. The V end was cut by 7 bases, the J end by 4 bases, with 19 bases between. Germline assignment: CDR1 MNHEY and CDR2 SVGEGT. In DNA, the CDR3 is TGTGCCAGCATCCCCGGCGGTGGGTCTAGCTATGGCTACACCTTC. Translated: CASIPGGGSSYGYTF.

The chain recombines TRBV4-2 with TRBJ2-2; 7 nucleotides align to TRBD2. From germline, CDR1 is LGHNA and CDR2 YNFKEQ. V gave up 2 bases and J gave up 7 bases; unmatched junction bases: 10. The CDR3 has 16 amino acids. The CDR3 DNA reads TGTGCCAGCAGCCAACCCGGGGGGACGGCGGGCGGGGAGCTGTTTTTT. Its protein product is CASSQPGGTAGGELFF.

The chain links TRBV19 to TRBJ1-5, with D tentatively TRBD1 (5 bases). This CDR3 has 16 residues. V lost 7 bases, J lost 3 bases, and 19 bases lay in between. The V gene's germline CDR1 is LNHDA and CDR2 SQIVND (reference sequence). CDR3 bases: TGTGCCAGTAAGCCGCAGGGACTTCCCTACAATCAGCCCCAGCATTTT. Translation: CASKPQGLPYNQPQHF. Supplemented by reference TRBV19 and TRBJ1-5, the full variable domain reads DGGITQSPKYLFRKEGQNVTLSCEQNLNHDAMYWYRQDPGQGLRLIYYSQIVNDFQKGDIAEGYSVSREKKESFPLTVTSAQKNPTAFYLCASKPQGLPYNQPQHFGDGTRLSIL.

The V and J genes are TRBV7-3 and TRBJ1-2, with D tentatively TRBD1 (5 bases). Between the trimmed V and J ends, which lost 0 bases and 10 bases, there was a span of 12 bases. The germline CDR1 and CDR2 sequences are SGHTA and FQGTGA. The length of the CDR3 is 13 residues. The CDR3 bases are TGTGCCAGCAGCTTAACGCAGGGAATGGACTACACCTTC. Protein: CASSLTQGMDYTF.

V gene TRBV5-6 combines with J gene TRBJ2-3; 13 bases align to TRBD2. The CDR3 consists of 15 residues. Germline CDR1 reads SGHDT; CDR2 reads YYEEEE. V trimming: 2 bases; J trimming: 6 bases; junction bases outside the gene matches: 3. Written as DNA, the CDR3 is TGTGCCAGCAGCTTACTAGCGGGGGGGATTGATACGCAGTATTTT. Protein sequence: CASSLLAGGIDTQYF.

V is TRBV3-1 (or the pseudogene TRBV3-2) and J is TRBJ1-2; possible D gene TRBD1, 6 bases. The germline V gene has CDR1 LGHDT and CDR2 YNNKEL (reference sequence). This CDR3 region has 15 residues. V was clipped by 5 bases and J by 4 bases, with 17 bases between them. This CDR3 reads CASSDPFTGSYGYTF. CDR3 DNA: TGTGCCAGCAGCGACCCTTTTACAGGGTCCTATGGCTACACCTTC.

V gene TRBV24-1 combines with J gene TRBJ1-5, with TRBD1 identical over 8 bases. The CDR3 loop spans 15 amino acids. The V segment lost 8 bases and the J segment 1 base; nucleotides outside the gene matches: 6. Germline loops: CDR1 KGHDR, CDR2 SFDVKD. The CDR3 loop is CATNPGGASNQPQHF. CDR3 coding DNA: TGTGCCACCAACCCAGGGGGCGCGAGCAATCAGCCCCAGCATTTT.